Shown below are 13 T cell receptor beta chains from a single sample sequenced in a study of spatial heterogeneity in lung cancer. Study conclusions and caveats: One measure, the expanded intratumoral alpha and beta TCR count, tracked tumor mutation counts.

In TCRdb, the 5' RACE reads were re-called with MiXCR into one record per CDR3 protein. This sample carries 25,000 to 30,000 distinct CDR3 sequences, about 6.6% of them seen once, and the ten largest clones take approximately 23%. The time point: sample taken at primary tumor resection. Their antigen targets remain unknown. This specimen consisted of lung tumor tissue, obtained at surgery. The receptors were gathered from a male donor with early-stage non-small cell lung cancer.

In this sample, this clonotype turned up many times. This chain links TRBV20-1 with TRBJ1-4; 7 nucleotides agree with TRBD1. CDR1 DFQATT and CDR2 SNEGSKA come from the germline V gene (reference sequence). The CDR3 contains 13 residues. Trimming at V came to 4 bases and at J to 4 bases, leaving 3 bases not matched to a gene. CDR3 sequence reads: CSAKTGSNEKLFF. CDR3 coding DNA: TGCAGTGCTAAGACAGGGAGTAATGAAAAACTGTTTTTT.

Many counts were recorded for this clonotype. The V and J genes are TRBV7-8 and TRBJ1-1; D remains unclear. Germline V gene sequence: CDR1 SGHVS, CDR2 FQNEAQ. The germline V and J ends were trimmed by 1 base and 1 base, with 7 bases remaining between them. The CDR3 extends over 14 amino acids. The CDR3 DNA follows: TGTGCCAGCAGCTTAGTAGGGTCGAACACTGAAGCTTTCTTT. Protein sequence: CASSLVGSNTEAFF.

Ten or more counts support this clonotype. J is TRBJ2-1 and V is TRBV12-3 or TRBV12-4; TRBD1 matches at 9 bases. This CDR3 comprises 15 residues. Trimming removed 1 base from V and 6 bases from J; junction bases left unmatched: 4. CDR3 bases: TGTGCCAGCAGTTTAGGGACAGGGGCCTTCAATGAGCAGTTCTTC. Translating it yields CASSLGTGAFNEQFF.

This clonotype has a count of ten or more. This rearrangement joins TRBV28 to TRBJ2-5; TRBD2 might be the D (5 bases). Germline V gives CDR1 MDHEN, CDR2 SYDVKM. Trimming pared 7 bases from V and 1 base from J, leaving 16 bases between. The CDR3 is 15 residues long. CDR3: CASNPSTGPQETQYF. In nucleotides, the CDR3 is TGTGCCAGCAACCCTAGCACGGGTCCCCAAGAGACCCAGTACTTC.

The gene calls are TRBV18 and TRBJ1-6; D might be TRBD1 (5 bases). The germline gives CDR1 KGHSH, CDR2 LQKENI. V lost 3 bases, J lost 6 bases, and 12 bases lay in between. The CDR3 extends over 15 amino acids. In DNA form, the CDR3 reads TGTGCCAGCTCACCCTGGCAAGGGGCTAATTCACCCCTCCACTTT. Translated, it gives CASSPWQGANSPLHF.

This clonotype has at least ten counts. The chain carries TRBV28 and TRBJ1-4, with unresolved D. V gave up 2 bases and J gave up 12 bases, with 13 bases separating them. The CDR3 has 13 amino acids. Germline CDR1 and CDR2: MDHEN and SYDVKM. CDR3 residues: CASSLEVWGELFF. The CDR3 coding sequence is TGTGCCAGCAGTTTAGAGGTTTGGGGAGAACTGTTTTTT.

This clonotype is classed as medium-sized. This chain connects TRBV29-1 to TRBJ2-7, with D perhaps matching TRBD1 or TRBD2 (5 bases each). Germline V lookup: CDR1 SQVTM, CDR2 ANQGSEA. Between the trimmed V and J ends, which lost 6 bases and 0 bases, there was a span of 15 bases. The CDR3 consists of 14 residues. DNA for the CDR3: TGCAGCGTCCGGGGCCAAGAAAGCTCCTACGAGCAGTACTTC. Protein product: CSVRGQESSYEQYF.

This clonotype was counted a few times. V usage is TRBV6-5 and J usage is TRBJ2-3; 7 nucleotides agree with TRBD1. V shed 4 bases and J 3 bases; nucleotides not matched to a gene: 7. Germline V CDR1 and CDR2: MNHEY, SVGAGI. This CDR3 spans 15 amino acids. For the CDR3, the DNA is TGTGCCAGCAGTTCAAGGACAGGACCTACAGATACGCAGTATTTT. The encoded protein is CASSSRTGPTDTQYF.

This clonotype was observed a few times. The V gene is TRBV12-3 or TRBV12-4, the J gene TRBJ2-3, with D perhaps TRBD1 (5 bases). CDR3 size: 13 residues. Trimming shortened V by 7 bases and J by 4 bases, and 12 bases separated the two germline ends. DNA of the CDR3: TGTGCCAGCACCAGGGTGAACGCAGATACGCAGTATTTT. Protein product: CASTRVNADTQYF.

This clonotype appeared many times. The chain has TRBV12-3 or TRBV12-4 and TRBJ1-6; D is unresolved. Trimming took 4 bases from V and 17 from J, leaving 15 bases between them. The CDR3 length is 12 residues. CDR3 sequence: CASSYGEGAIHF. CDR3 coding DNA: TGTGCCAGCAGTTATGGAGAAGGAGCGATCCACTTT.

This clonotype was seen ten or more times. This chain connects TRBV4-3 to TRBJ2-7; 9 nucleotides match TRBD2. CDR3 length equals 16 residues. The germline gives CDR1 LGHNA, CDR2 YSLEER. The J segment lost 1 base and the V segment lost 0 bases, leaving 4 bases of the junction unmatched. This CDR3 reads CASSQDQLAGSYEQYF. Here the CDR3 DNA reads TGCGCCAGCAGCCAAGATCAGCTAGCGGGGTCCTACGAGCAGTACTTC.

By frequency in the sample, this clonotype is medium-sized. The rearrangement uses TRBV7-2 and TRBJ2-3; D possibly corresponds to TRBD1 (5 bases). Germline CDR1 SGHTA, CDR2 FQGNSA. Trimming took off 0 bases at V and 7 bases at J, with 8 bases between the two ends. The CDR3 consists of 13 residues. DNA for the CDR3: TGTGCCAGCAGCTTAGCTCAGGGTTATACGCAGTATTTT. The encoded protein is CASSLAQGYTQYF.

The genes are TRBV7-2 and TRBJ1-6; D is perhaps TRBD1 (5 bases). Trimming stripped 5 bases from V and 7 bases from J, with 15 bases between. This CDR3 is built from 15 residues. Germline CDR1 and CDR2: SGHTA and FQGNSA. The DNA of the CDR3 is TGTGCCAGCAGCCGCCCCCAGGGAGGGAATTCACCCCTCCACTTT. Translation: CASSRPQGGNSPLHF.